This T cell receptor beta chain was captured by sequencing in a study of blood T cell repertoires in COVID-19. Study context: Sites across the United States, Italy and Spain contributed samples from acute and convalescent COVID-19. PBMCs, B-cell-depleted T cells, or T cells were the source of the cDNA or gDNA that made up the material.

Trimming cost V 5 bases and J 2 bases; bases outside gene matches: 5. CDR1 is MDHEN, CDR2 SYDVKM, per germline. This CDR3 spans 14 amino acids. Authors' data handling: Scientists estimated how many nucleated cells there were by amplifying reference gene primers. Measured with immunoSEQ multiplex PCR; TCRdb has only the in-frame clones, and not every one. V, J and clone size are those of that table, while D and trimming were read from the DNA. The table lists some 53,000 clones, approximately 90% of them singletons. V and J are TRBV28 and TRBJ2-7; 8 positions agree with TRBD1. This clonotype originated in a man in his 70s with acute or convalescent COVID-19. Sequenced material: peripheral blood. CDR3 nucleotides: TGTGCCAGCAGTCTAACAGGGGGAACCTACGAGCAGTACTTC. Translated: CASSLTGGTYEQYF. The full variable domain, in which reference TRBV28 and TRBJ2-7 provide the parts outside the CDR3, is DVKVTQSSRYLVKRTGEKVFLECVQDMDHENMFWYRQDPGLGLRLIYFSYDVKMKEKGDIPEGYSVSREKKERFSLILESASTNQTSMYLCASSLTGGTYEQYFGPGTRLTVT.